Listed here are 28 T cell receptor beta chains from one sample, sequenced in a study of T cells in tuberculosis. Cells were sorted from thawed PBMC rested overnight and stained with GMM-loaded CD1B tetramer, viability dye and anti-CD3. C32 glucose monomycolate from Rhodococcus equi was loaded onto the CD1B tetramers. Libraries were prepared by immunoSEQ multiplex PCR; TCRdb keeps only in-frame clonotypes and omits some of them. The sample lists around 60,000 clones, 81% seen once, with roughly 13% in the top ten. The sequenced material came from CD1b-GMM tetramer-negative cells sorted from PBMCs. Every receptor here comes from an adult woman with latent tuberculosis.

The chain combines TRBV6-1 with TRBJ2-2, with 8 bases lining up with TRBD1. The J segment lost 4 bases and the V segment lost 3 bases, leaving 4 bases of the junction unmatched. Germline assignment: CDR1 MNHNS and CDR2 SASEGT. The CDR3 is 15 amino acids. CDR3 residues: CASSERDRGTGELFF. The CDR3 region has the DNA TGTGCCAGCAGTGAGCGAGACAGGGGCACCGGGGAGCTGTTTTTT.

This chain connects TRBV11-3 to TRBJ1-1; 7 bases agree with TRBD1. Losses at the gene ends were 0 bases for V and 8 bases for J; bases not matched to a gene: 3. Germline V gene data show CDR1 as SGHNT and CDR2 as YENEEA. The length of the CDR3 is 13 residues. The CDR3 here is CASSLERGGEAFF. The CDR3 DNA reads TGTGCCAGCAGCTTAGAGAGAGGGGGCGAAGCTTTCTTT.

Here the CDR3 reads CASSFPGGAGYTF. The CDR3 nucleotides are TGTGCCAGCAGTTTCCCGGGGGGGGCTGGCTACACCTTC. V is TRBV28 and J is TRBJ1-2; perhaps TRBD1 as D (6 bases). The CDR3 has 13 residues. V lost 3 bases to trimming and J lost 7 bases, with 12 bases between them. The germline CDR1 and CDR2 sequences are MDHEN and SYDVKM.

This clone was counted a few times. The chain is built from TRBV6-5 and TRBJ2-3, with TRBD1 as a possible D gene (6 bases). V was shortened by 2 bases and J by 1 base, with 10 bases between the two germline ends. This CDR3 has 15 residues. The germline CDR1 and CDR2 sequences are MNHEY and SVGAGI. The DNA of the CDR3 is TGTGCCAGCAGTTACGGGGGCAGGGGCACAGATACGCAGTATTTT. It encodes CASSYGGRGTDTQYF.

This chain links TRBV6-4 with TRBJ1-1, with 8 bases fitting TRBD1. From germline, CDR1 is MRHNA and CDR2 SNTAGT. Trimming cost V 4 bases and J 9 bases; bases outside gene matches: 7. This CDR3 comprises 13 residues. The CDR3 loop reads CASSATTGGKAFF. In DNA form, the CDR3 reads TGTGCCAGCAGTGCGACCACAGGGGGAAAAGCTTTCTTT.

The rearrangement links TRBV6-5 to TRBJ2-3; maybe TRBD2 (5 bases). V shed 5 bases and J shed 4 bases, with 13 bases lying between them. The CDR3 extends over 14 amino acids. Germline CDR1 is MNHEY and CDR2 is SVGAGI. In nucleotides, the CDR3 is TGTGCCAGCAGTAAACTAGGCTGGGCAGATACGCAGTATTTT. Translated: CASSKLGWADTQYF.

V and J are TRBV7-2 and TRBJ1-1, with D unresolved. CDR1 is SGHTA and CDR2 is FQGNSA in the germline V gene. The V and J ends lost 2 bases and 3 bases respectively, with 22 bases between them. The CDR3 contains 18 residues. CDR3 residues: CASSLRLRGSYGDTEAFF. DNA of the CDR3: TGTGCCAGCAGCTTAAGGCTTCGAGGGTCCTACGGGGACACTGAAGCTTTCTTT. Full variable domain (rest looked up from reference TRBV7-2 and TRBJ1-1): GAGVSQSPSNKVTEKGKDVELRCDPISGHTALYWYRQSLGQGLEFLIYFQGNSAPDKSGLPSDRFSAERTGGSVSTLTIQRTQQEDSAVYLCASSLRLRGSYGDTEAFFGQGTRLTVV.

CDR3 DNA: TGTGCCAGCTCACCACCGGACAGGGCCTACGAGCAGTACTTC. Translated: CASSPPDRAYEQYF. This chain connects TRBV18 to TRBJ2-7, with 8 bases aligning to TRBD1. Germline V gene sequence: CDR1 KGHSH, CDR2 LQKENI. This CDR3 has 14 amino acids. With 0 bases clipped from V and 2 bases from J, the junction kept 0 bases outside the gene matches.

This clone was seen more than once but under ten times. V is TRBV7-9 and J is TRBJ1-1, with D uncertain. Germline V gene data show CDR1 as SEHNR and CDR2 as FQNEAQ (reference sequence). This CDR3 spans 13 amino acids. V lost 6 bases and J lost 4, with 12 bases in between. The CDR3 region has the DNA TGTGCCAGCAGACAAAAAGATGGCACTGAAGCTTTCTTT. This translates into CASRQKDGTEAFF.

This clone was detected a few times. The J gene is TRBJ2-7, the V gene TRBV7-9; 9 bases align to TRBD2. Trimming cost V 1 base and J 2 bases; bases outside gene matches: 9. This CDR3 comprises 17 residues. CDR1 SEHNR and CDR2 FQNEAQ come from the germline V gene (reference sequence). CDR3 amino acids: CASSLVLAGEGTYEQYF. The CDR3 nucleotides read TGTGCCAGCAGCTTAGTTTTAGCGGGAGAAGGGACCTACGAGCAGTACTTC.

V usage is TRBV19 and J usage is TRBJ1-6; TRBD1 aligns across 9 bases. Losses at the gene ends were 7 bases for V and 8 bases for J; bases not matched to a gene: 9. The CDR3 is made up of 15 amino acids. The germline CDR1 and CDR2 sequences are LNHDA and SQIVND (reference sequence). CDR3 amino acids: CASTPGQGLHSPLHF. For the CDR3, the DNA is TGTGCCAGTACCCCCGGACAGGGGCTCCATTCACCCCTCCACTTT.

The chain combines TRBV18 with TRBJ1-2; D is unresolved. CDR3 length: 14 residues. Germline V gene sequence: CDR1 KGHSH, CDR2 LQKENI. Trimming cost V 6 bases and J 6 bases, with 17 bases left between them. Here the CDR3 DNA reads TGTGCCAGCTCCCCCCGGGAAGGGCTAAATGGCTACACCTTC. Protein: CASSPREGLNGYTF.

The chain recombines TRBV6-1 with TRBJ2-7, with TRBD2 matching over 8 bases. With V trimmed by 0 bases and J by 1 base, 8 bases remained unmatched. There are 17 residues in the CDR3. Germline loops: CDR1 MNHNS, CDR2 SASEGT. This CDR3 reads CASSEASRGGLSYEQYF. The CDR3 nucleotides read TGTGCCAGCAGTGAAGCGTCCCGGGGGGGATTGTCCTACGAGCAGTACTTC.

This clone was seen only once. J is TRBJ2-7 and V is TRBV19, with 9 nucleotides matching TRBD2. The CDR3 is made up of 15 amino acids. Germline V gene sequence: CDR1 LNHDA, CDR2 SQIVND (reference sequence). Trimming cost V 1 base and J 3 bases; bases outside gene matches: 4. This CDR3 reads CASSIGSGRIYEQYF. The CDR3 bases are TGTGCCAGTAGTATAGGTAGCGGGAGAATCTACGAGCAGTACTTC.

The gene calls are TRBV19 and TRBJ1-3; weak D call: TRBD1 (5 bases). CDR1 is LNHDA, CDR2 SQIVND, per germline (reference sequence). The V end was cut by 6 bases, the J end by 0 bases, with 21 bases between. This CDR3 contains 18 residues. This chain's CDR3 is CASSPGTREGFSGNTIYF. The CDR3 bases are TGTGCCAGTAGCCCGGGGACCCGGGAGGGTTTCTCTGGAAACACCATATATTTT.

V gene TRBV6-6 combines with J gene TRBJ1-1; D possibly corresponds to TRBD1 (5 bases). CDR1 and CDR2 (germline): MNHNY, SVGAGI (reference sequence). V was cut by 6 bases and J by 5 bases, with 10 bases left in between. The CDR3 is made up of 12 amino acids. CDR3 DNA: TGTGCCAGCAGGGAGGGGAGAACTGAAGCTTTCTTT. This codes for CASREGRTEAFF.

The sample holds a few counts of this clone. This chain connects TRBV11-2 to TRBJ2-2; a weak D match, TRBD2 (5 bases). The CDR3 sequence is 16 residues long. Germline values: CDR1 SGHAT, CDR2 FQNNGV. Trimming took off 1 base at V and 7 bases at J, with 16 bases between the two ends. The CDR3 DNA sequence: TGTGCCAGCAGCTTAGGCCGGGGTACTTCGAACGGGGAGCTGTTTTTT. It encodes CASSLGRGTSNGELFF.

This clone was seen once. V and J are TRBV4-1 and TRBJ2-7; D gene ambiguous. This CDR3 spans 17 amino acids. Trimming stripped 1 base from V and 4 bases from J, with 20 bases between. Germline lookup yields CDR1 MGHRA and CDR2 YSYEKL. CDR3 nucleotide sequence: TGCGCCAGCAGCCAAGTCGCTCAGGTAGATGCGATATACGAGCAGTACTTC. This sequence encodes CASSQVAQVDAIYEQYF.

This clone was detected only once. The V gene is TRBV5-1, the J gene TRBJ2-1, with 10 bases that match TRBD2. Germline CDR1 reads SGHRS; CDR2 reads YFSETQ. J was trimmed by 0 bases and V by 0 bases; bases with no gene match: 12. The CDR3 is 20 amino acids. The CDR3 DNA is TGCGCCAGCAGCTTGGCCGGGATAGCGGGGGGCCAGAGCTCCTACAATGAGCAGTTCTTC. It translates to CASSLAGIAGGQSSYNEQFF.

This clone was detected once. V gene TRBV4-1 combines with J gene TRBJ1-3; D uncertain. Trimming removed 2 bases at V and 1 base at J, with 6 bases between. CDR1 MGHRA and CDR2 YSYEKL come from the germline V gene. CDR3 size: 14 residues. CDR3 bases: TGCGCCAGCAGCCAAAGGGAGTCTGGAAACACCATATATTTT. Protein product: CASSQRESGNTIYF.

The chain combines TRBV6-5 with TRBJ1-2, with D possibly TRBD1 on 5 matching bases. The CDR3 loop spans 12 amino acids. Germline CDR1 reads MNHEY; CDR2 reads SVGAGI. V was trimmed by 7 bases and J by 1 base, leaving 7 bases between them. The chain's CDR3 is CASMQGNYGYTF. The CDR3 DNA is TGTGCCAGCATGCAGGGTAACTATGGCTACACCTTC.

The gene calls are TRBV19 and TRBJ2-1; 8 bases agree with TRBD2. The germline CDR1 and CDR2 sequences are LNHDA and SQIVND (reference sequence). J was trimmed by 4 bases and V by 6 bases; bases with no gene match: 8. The CDR3 spans 15 residues. This chain's CDR3 is CASSRGSGSYNEQFF. CDR3 bases: TGTGCCAGTAGCCGGGGGAGCGGGAGTTACAATGAGCAGTTCTTC.

This chain connects TRBV5-8 to TRBJ1-4; D ambiguous. With 5 bases removed from V and 0 bases from J, the gap between germline ends came to 14 bases. This CDR3 is built from 16 residues. Germline V CDR1 and CDR2: SGHTS, YDEGEE. The CDR3 DNA reads as TGTGCCAGCAGGGTGACATGGTCTGCAACTAATGAAAAACTGTTTTTT. It translates to CASRVTWSATNEKLFF.

This chain uses TRBV5-1 with TRBJ1-1; 10 bases are shared with TRBD1. V shed 3 bases, J shed 5 bases, and the junction held 7 bases outside the gene matches. This CDR3 region has 15 residues. Germline values: CDR1 SGHRS, CDR2 YFSETQ. The CDR3 DNA is TGCGCCAGCAGCTCCTCGGACAGGGGGGTGACTGAAGCTTTCTTT. Its translation: CASSSSDRGVTEAFF.

A few counts support this clone. The chain employs TRBV6-1 and TRBJ1-6; D might be TRBD1 (6 bases). V lost 6 bases, J lost 2 bases, and 11 bases lay in between. This CDR3 region has 15 residues. The V gene's germline CDR1 is MNHNS and CDR2 SASEGT. CDR3: CASRADSPYNSPLHF. The CDR3 nucleotides read TGTGCCAGCAGGGCGGACAGTCCCTATAATTCACCCCTCCACTTT.

The gene calls are TRBV27 and TRBJ1-1; TRBD1 is a possible D gene (6 bases). The V end lost 2 bases, the J end lost 3 bases, and 13 bases lay between the germline ends. In germline, CDR1 is MNHEY, CDR2 SMNVEV (reference sequence). CDR3 length: 15 residues. This CDR3 reads CASSLHSDRYTEAFF. CDR3 DNA sequence: TGTGCCAGCAGTTTACACTCCGACAGGTACACTGAAGCTTTCTTT.

The rearrangement joins TRBV2 to TRBJ2-7, with 10 bases identical to TRBD1. CDR1 and CDR2 from the germline V gene are SNHLY and FYNNEI. The V segment lost 10 bases and the J segment 6 bases; nucleotides outside the gene matches: 9. The CDR3 sequence is 13 residues long. CDR3 DNA sequence: TGTGCCACCTCCGGGACAGGGGTCGGCGAGCAGTACTTC. This translates into CATSGTGVGEQYF.

This chain joins TRBV7-2 and TRBJ2-3, with no clear D. CDR3 length equals 12 residues. Germline assignment: CDR1 SGHTA and CDR2 FQGNSA. V was cut by 5 bases and J by 2 bases, with 5 bases left in between. The CDR3 protein is CASSPYTDTQYF. The CDR3 DNA reads as TGTGCCAGCAGCCCGTACACAGATACGCAGTATTTT.